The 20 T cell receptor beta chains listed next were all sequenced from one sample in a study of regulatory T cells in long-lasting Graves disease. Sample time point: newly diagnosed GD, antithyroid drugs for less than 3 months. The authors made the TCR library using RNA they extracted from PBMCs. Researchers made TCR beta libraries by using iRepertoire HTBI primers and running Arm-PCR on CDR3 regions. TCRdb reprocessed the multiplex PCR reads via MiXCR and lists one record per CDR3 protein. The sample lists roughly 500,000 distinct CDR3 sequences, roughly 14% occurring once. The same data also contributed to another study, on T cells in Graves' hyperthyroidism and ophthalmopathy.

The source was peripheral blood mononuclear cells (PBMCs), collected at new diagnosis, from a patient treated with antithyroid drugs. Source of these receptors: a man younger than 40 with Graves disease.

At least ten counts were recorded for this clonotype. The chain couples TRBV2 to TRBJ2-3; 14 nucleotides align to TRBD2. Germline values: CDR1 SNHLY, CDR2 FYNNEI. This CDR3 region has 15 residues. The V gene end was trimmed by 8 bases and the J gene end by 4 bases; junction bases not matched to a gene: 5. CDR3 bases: TGTGCCAGCTCCGGGACTAGCGGGAGTGCAGATACGCAGTATTTT. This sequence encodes CASSGTSGSADTQYF.

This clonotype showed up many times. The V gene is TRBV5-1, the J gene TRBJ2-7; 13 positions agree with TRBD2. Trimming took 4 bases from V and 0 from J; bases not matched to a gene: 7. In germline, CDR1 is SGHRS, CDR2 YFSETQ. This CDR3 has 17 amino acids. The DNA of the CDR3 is TGCGCCAGCAGCCGGACTAGCGGGAGCCCGAGCTCCTACGAGCAGTACTTC. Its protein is CASSRTSGSPSSYEQYF.

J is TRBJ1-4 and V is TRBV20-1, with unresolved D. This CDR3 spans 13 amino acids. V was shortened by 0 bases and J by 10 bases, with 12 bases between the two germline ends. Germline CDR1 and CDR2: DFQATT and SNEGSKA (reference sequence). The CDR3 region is CSARDHGDAKLFF. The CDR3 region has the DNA TGCAGTGCTAGAGATCATGGCGACGCAAAACTGTTTTTT.

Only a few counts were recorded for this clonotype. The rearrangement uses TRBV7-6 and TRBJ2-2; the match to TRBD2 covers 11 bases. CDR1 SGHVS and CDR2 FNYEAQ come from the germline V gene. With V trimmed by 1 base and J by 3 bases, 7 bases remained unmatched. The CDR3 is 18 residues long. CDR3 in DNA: TGTGCCAGCAGCTTAGGTAGCGGGAGGGAGACGGACACCGGGGAGCTGTTTTTT. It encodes CASSLGSGRETDTGELFF.

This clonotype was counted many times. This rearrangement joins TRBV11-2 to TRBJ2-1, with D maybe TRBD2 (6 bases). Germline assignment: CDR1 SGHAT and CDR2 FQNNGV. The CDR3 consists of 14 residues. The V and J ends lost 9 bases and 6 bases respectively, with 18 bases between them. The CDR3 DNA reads TGTGCCAGTGACGCTGTAGCGGCTGTCAATGAGCAGTTCTTC. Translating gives CASDAVAAVNEQFF.

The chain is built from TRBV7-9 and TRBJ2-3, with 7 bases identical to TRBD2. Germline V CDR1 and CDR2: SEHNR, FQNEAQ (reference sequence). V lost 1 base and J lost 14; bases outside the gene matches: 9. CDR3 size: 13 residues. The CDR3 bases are TGTGCCAGCAGCTTAGACCGACTAGCACGGTGGTATTTT. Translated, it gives CASSLDRLARWYF.

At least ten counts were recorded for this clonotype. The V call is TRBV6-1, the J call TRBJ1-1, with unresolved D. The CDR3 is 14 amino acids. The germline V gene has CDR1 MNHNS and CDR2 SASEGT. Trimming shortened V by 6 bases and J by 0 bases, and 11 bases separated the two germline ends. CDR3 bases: TGTGCCAGCAGGACGAAAGGCATGAACACTGAAGCTTTCTTT. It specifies CASRTKGMNTEAFF.

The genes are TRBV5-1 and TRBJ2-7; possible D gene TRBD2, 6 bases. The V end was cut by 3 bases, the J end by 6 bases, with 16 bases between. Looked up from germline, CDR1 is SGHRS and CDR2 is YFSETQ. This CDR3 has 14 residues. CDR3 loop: CASSSSATLGEQYF. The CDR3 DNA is TGCGCCAGCAGCTCTAGCGCGACCCTGGGCGAGCAGTACTTC.

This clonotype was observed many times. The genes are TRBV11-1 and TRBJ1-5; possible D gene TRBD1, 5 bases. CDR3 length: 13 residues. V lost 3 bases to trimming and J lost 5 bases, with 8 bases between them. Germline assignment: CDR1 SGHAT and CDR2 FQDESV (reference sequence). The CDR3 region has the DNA TGTGCCAGCAGCTTGACAGAATATCAGCCCCAGCATTTT. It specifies CASSLTEYQPQHF.

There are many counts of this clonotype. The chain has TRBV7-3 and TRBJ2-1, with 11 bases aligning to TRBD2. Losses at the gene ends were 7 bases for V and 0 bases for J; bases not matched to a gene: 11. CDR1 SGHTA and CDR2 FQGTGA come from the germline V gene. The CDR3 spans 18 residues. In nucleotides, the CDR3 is TGTGCCAGCACCCCTGGCGGGACTAGCGGACTCTCCTACAATGAGCAGTTCTTC. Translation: CASTPGGTSGLSYNEQFF.

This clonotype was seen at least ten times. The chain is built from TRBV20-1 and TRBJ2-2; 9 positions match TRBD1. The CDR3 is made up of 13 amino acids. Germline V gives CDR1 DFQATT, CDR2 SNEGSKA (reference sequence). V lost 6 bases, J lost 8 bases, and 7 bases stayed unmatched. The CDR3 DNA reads TGCAGTGCCACGTGGACAGGGGAGGGGGAGCTGTTTTTT. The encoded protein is CSATWTGEGELFF.

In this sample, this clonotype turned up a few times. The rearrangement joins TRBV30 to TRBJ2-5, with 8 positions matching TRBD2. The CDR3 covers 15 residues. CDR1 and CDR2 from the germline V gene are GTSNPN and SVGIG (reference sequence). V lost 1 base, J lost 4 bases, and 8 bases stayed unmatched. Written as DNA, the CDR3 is TGTGCCTGGAGTGCAGGGCCGGGACTAGTAGAGACCCAGTACTTC. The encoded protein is CAWSAGPGLVETQYF.

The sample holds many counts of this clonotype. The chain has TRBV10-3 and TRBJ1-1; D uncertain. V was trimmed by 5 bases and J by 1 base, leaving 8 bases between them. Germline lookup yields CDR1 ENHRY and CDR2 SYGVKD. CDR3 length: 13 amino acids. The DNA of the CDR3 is TGTGCCATCAGTACCGCAGAGAACACTGAAGCTTTCTTT. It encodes CAISTAENTEAFF.

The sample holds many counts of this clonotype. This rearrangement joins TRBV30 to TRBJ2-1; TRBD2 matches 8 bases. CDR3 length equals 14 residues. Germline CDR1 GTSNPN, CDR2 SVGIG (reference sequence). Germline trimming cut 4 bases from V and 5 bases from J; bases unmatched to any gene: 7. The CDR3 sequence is CAWKGLEGNNEQFF. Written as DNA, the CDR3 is TGTGCCTGGAAGGGACTAGAGGGAAACAATGAGCAGTTCTTC.

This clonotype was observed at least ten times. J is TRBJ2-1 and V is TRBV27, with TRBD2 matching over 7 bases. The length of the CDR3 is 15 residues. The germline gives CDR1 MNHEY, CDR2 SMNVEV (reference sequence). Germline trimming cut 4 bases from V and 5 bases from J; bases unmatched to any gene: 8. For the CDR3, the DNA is TGTGCCAGCAGTTCCCGACTAGCTCTCAACAATGAGCAGTTCTTC. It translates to CASSSRLALNNEQFF.

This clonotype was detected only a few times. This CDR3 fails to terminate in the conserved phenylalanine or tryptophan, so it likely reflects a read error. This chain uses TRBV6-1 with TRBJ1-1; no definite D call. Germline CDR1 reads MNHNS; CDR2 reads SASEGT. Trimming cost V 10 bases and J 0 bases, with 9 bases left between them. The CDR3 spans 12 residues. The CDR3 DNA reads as TGTGCCAACTCGAGGTTGAACACTGAAGCTTTCCTT. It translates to CANSRLNTEAFL.

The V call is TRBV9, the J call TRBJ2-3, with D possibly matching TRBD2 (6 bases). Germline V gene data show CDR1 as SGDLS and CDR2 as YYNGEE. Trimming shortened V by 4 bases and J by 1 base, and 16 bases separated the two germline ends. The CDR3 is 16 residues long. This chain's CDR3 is CASSFTGGDRTDTQYF. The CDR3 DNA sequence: TGTGCCAGCAGCTTCACCGGCGGGGACCGCACAGATACGCAGTATTTT.

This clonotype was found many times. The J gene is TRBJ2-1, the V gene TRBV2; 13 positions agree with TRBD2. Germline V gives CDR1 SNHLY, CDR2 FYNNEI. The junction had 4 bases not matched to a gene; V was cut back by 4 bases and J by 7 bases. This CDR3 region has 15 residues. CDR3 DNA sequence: TGTGCCAGCAGTGGGGGACTAGCGGGGCGGAATGAGCAGTTCTTC. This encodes CASSGGLAGRNEQFF.

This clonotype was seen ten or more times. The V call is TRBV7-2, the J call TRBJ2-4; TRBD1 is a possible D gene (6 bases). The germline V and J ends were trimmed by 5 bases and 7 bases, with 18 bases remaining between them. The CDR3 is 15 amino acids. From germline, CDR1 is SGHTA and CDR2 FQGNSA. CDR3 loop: CASSNGQSFGNIQYF. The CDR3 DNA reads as TGTGCCAGCAGCAATGGACAGAGCTTTGGCAACATTCAGTACTTC.

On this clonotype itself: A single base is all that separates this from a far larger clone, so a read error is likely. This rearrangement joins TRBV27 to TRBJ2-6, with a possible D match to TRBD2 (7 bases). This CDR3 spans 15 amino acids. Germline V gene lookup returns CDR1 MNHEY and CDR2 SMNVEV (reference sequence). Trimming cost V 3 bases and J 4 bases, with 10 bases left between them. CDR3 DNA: TGTGCCAGCAGTTTTCGGGGGGCCGGGGCCAACGTCCTGACTTTC. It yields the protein CASSFRGAGANVLTF.